The next 18 T cell receptor beta chains were all read from a single sample in a study of CD8+CD57+ T cells in acquired aplastic anemia. Investigators profiled TCR beta VDJ and CDR3 from genomic DNA template. TCRdb redid the calling of the reads with MiXCR, one entry per CDR3 protein. Among 400,000 to 450,000 distinct CDR3 sequences, around 72% were seen once, and the ten largest hold under 5%. Source material: sorted CD4+, CD8+, or CD8+CD57+ T cells (not recorded which) from PBMCs. The receptors were gathered from a human donor in good health, serving as a control.

As concerns this clonotype: This is likely a read error, given that the CDR3 carries no conserved phenylalanine or tryptophan at its end. It is unclear where the CDR3 begins or ends on the DNA, so no DNA is shown, and the CDR3 is as TCRdb lists it. The V call is TRBV2, the J call TRBJ1-5. The CDR3 is 16 residues long, ends included. CDR1 and CDR2 from the germline V gene are SNHLY and FYNNEI. CDR3 amino acids: CASIGLAGGPNEQFFG.

This clonotype was picked up many times. This chain links TRBV6-5 with TRBJ2-1, with 9 nucleotides matching TRBD2. CDR3 length: 16 residues. Germline loops: CDR1 MNHEY, CDR2 SVGAGI. J lost 4 bases, V lost 0 bases, and 4 bases had no gene match. CDR3 loop: CASSYSMTSGYNEQFF. As DNA, the CDR3 is TGTGCCAGCAGTTACTCCATGACTAGCGGTTACAATGAGCAGTTCTTC.

This clonotype was recorded only once. V is TRBV7-9 and J is TRBJ2-6; D gene unclear. The CDR3 is made up of 15 amino acids. V gave up 2 bases and J gave up 4 bases, with 9 bases separating them. The germline gives CDR1 SEHNR, CDR2 FQNEAQ (reference sequence). The chain's CDR3 is CASSLRSGGANVLTF. CDR3 nucleotides: TGTGCCAGCAGCTTACGGTCGGGCGGGGCCAACGTCCTGACTTTC.

There are many counts of this clonotype. The chain uses TRBV7-9 and TRBJ2-4; 8 bases agree with TRBD2. V was clipped by 0 bases and J by 3 bases; unmatched bases: 4. CDR1 and CDR2 (germline): SEHNR, FQNEAQ (reference sequence). The CDR3 length is 16 residues. The CDR3 nucleotides are TGTGCCAGCAGCTTAGCGCGGGGGGCGGACAAAAACATTCAGTACTTC. Its protein is CASSLARGADKNIQYF.

The chain has TRBV20-1 and TRBJ1-1, with D unresolved. The germline gives CDR1 DFQATT, CDR2 SNEGSKA (reference sequence). Trimming pared 0 bases from V and 12 bases from J, leaving 14 bases between. The CDR3 extends over 12 amino acids. The CDR3 bases are TGCAGTGCTAGAGAGGTGAACACTGATACTTTCTTT. Its translation is CSAREVNTDTFF.

V is TRBV7-2 and J is TRBJ1-4; TRBD1 aligns across 7 bases. Germline CDR1 SGHTA, CDR2 FQGNSA. The CDR3 length is 14 residues. Losses at the gene ends were 5 bases for V and 7 bases for J; bases not matched to a gene: 7. The CDR3 DNA is TGTGCCAGCAGCCGAGACAGGGTTAGTGAAAAACTGTTTTTT. This sequence encodes CASSRDRVSEKLFF.

As for this clonotype: It is likely a read error, because the conserved phenylalanine at the end of the CDR3 is missing. This chain links TRBV9 with TRBJ2-3; 7 bases are shared with TRBD1. Germline V lookup: CDR1 SGDLS, CDR2 YYNGEE. The J segment lost 7 bases and the V segment lost 3 bases, leaving 8 bases of the junction unmatched. This CDR3 region has 14 residues. The CDR3 DNA is TGTGCCAGCAGCGATAGCGAGGGGGCACATACGCAGTATCTT. Encoded protein: CASSDSEGAHTQYL.

This clonotype was recorded at least ten times. The V gene is TRBV6-5, the J gene TRBJ1-5, with TRBD1 identical over 8 bases. Looked up from germline, CDR1 is MNHEY and CDR2 is SVGAGI. CDR3 length: 14 amino acids. V gave up 6 bases and J gave up 2 bases; unmatched junction bases: 3. The CDR3: CASSPGQGNQPQHF. The CDR3 nucleotides read TGTGCCAGCAGCCCGGGACAGGGCAATCAGCCCCAGCATTTT.

For this clonotype: The conserved final phenylalanine or tryptophan is absent from the CDR3, which likely points to a read error. The DNA is omitted, as the CDR3 cannot be located on it reliably, and the CDR3 follows TCRdb's listing. The V call is TRBV2, the J call TRBJ1-1. Germline V gives CDR1 SNHLY, CDR2 FYNNEI. With termini counted, the CDR3 has 16 amino acids. This CDR3 is CASTRSYGYTFASASS.

This clonotype was found once. At one boundary the junction diverges from the germline segment, which might be a read error. The chain employs TRBV5-1 and TRBJ2-7; maybe TRBD2 (5 bases). The germline V gene has CDR1 SGHRS and CDR2 YFSETQ. The CDR3 runs 13 residues. CDR3 nucleotide sequence: TGCGCCACCAGCAGAGATGAGGGCTACGAGCAGTACTTC. It codes for CATSRDEGYEQYF.

The rearrangement uses TRBV7-3 and TRBJ1-6, with D perhaps TRBD1 (6 bases). Germline CDR1 and CDR2: SGHTA and FQGTGA. V was cut by 4 bases and J by 8 bases, with 9 bases left in between. The CDR3 length is 13 residues. CDR3 coding DNA: TGTGCCAGCAGCTCAAACAGGGATTCACCCCTCCACTTT. This sequence encodes CASSSNRDSPLHF.

The chain couples TRBV6-6 to TRBJ2-7; 10 positions match TRBD1. The J segment lost 10 bases and the V segment lost 7 bases, leaving 16 bases of the junction unmatched. The V gene's germline CDR1 is MNHNY and CDR2 SVGAGI (reference sequence). There are 15 residues in the CDR3. CDR3 bases: TGTGCCAGCACCCCCGACCCGGGACAGGGGTACGGTCAGTACTTC. Protein sequence: CASTPDPGQGYGQYF.

In its sample, this clonotype was seen a few times. This chain joins TRBV29-1 and TRBJ2-1; no firm D call. The CDR3 runs to 13 residues. Germline V gene lookup returns CDR1 SQVTM and CDR2 ANQGSEA. Trimming left V 4 bases short and J 4 bases short, with 11 bases between. CDR3 in DNA: TGCAGCGTTGTCGGTACGGGTTACAATGAGCAGTTCTTC. Protein: CSVVGTGYNEQFF.

This clonotype appeared once. A read error is likely, as this CDR3 ends without the conserved phenylalanine or tryptophan. The DNA is left out, because the CDR3 cannot be placed on it with certainty; the CDR3 is given as TCRdb lists it. The chain recombines TRBV19 with TRBJ1-3. The CDR3 spans 16 amino acids, including both terminal residues. Germline CDR1 and CDR2: LNHDA and SQIVND (reference sequence). The CDR3 here is CASSPLTRRSSPLHFV.

To note about this clonotype: The conserved phenylalanine or tryptophan normally closing the CDR3 is absent here, so this likely arose from a read error. Because the CDR3's place on the DNA is in doubt, the DNA is left out and the CDR3 is given as listed by TCRdb. The J gene is TRBJ1-6, the V gene TRBV24-1; no DNA check was done on the table's D call, TRBD1. The CDR3 is 14 residues long, ends included. The germline gives CDR1 KGHDR, CDR2 SFDVKD. The CDR3 loop is CATKRGRDSSPPHL.

This clonotype was counted between two and nine times. The chain combines TRBV20-1 with TRBJ2-3; TRBD2 matches 7 bases. With 5 bases clipped from V and 1 base from J, the junction kept 6 bases outside the gene matches. The CDR3 totals 14 residues. In germline, CDR1 is DFQATT, CDR2 SNEGSKA (reference sequence). The CDR3 protein is CSADPGLGTDTQYF. The CDR3 DNA reads as TGCAGTGCTGATCCCGGACTAGGCACAGATACGCAGTATTTT.

In this sample, this clonotype turned up once. The chain couples TRBV12-5 to TRBJ1-1; maybe TRBD1 (5 bases). Deletions cut 3 bases from V and 5 bases from J, with 19 bases between. CDR1 LGHNT and CDR2 FRNRAP come from the germline V gene. CDR3 length equals 16 residues. The CDR3 DNA sequence: TGTGCTAGTGGTTTAGATCAGTCAGGGTTGGCTACTGAAGCTTTCTTT. Its translation is CASGLDQSGLATEAFF.

This clonotype was picked up one time. This chain uses TRBV15 with TRBJ1-1, with D uncertain. This CDR3 contains 13 residues. From germline, CDR1 is LNHNV and CDR2 YYDKDF (reference sequence). Deletions cut 0 bases from V and 8 bases from J, with 10 bases between. The CDR3 reads CATSRDFGTEAFF. Written as DNA, the CDR3 is TGTGCCACCAGCAGAGATTTTGGCACAGAAGCTTTCTTT.